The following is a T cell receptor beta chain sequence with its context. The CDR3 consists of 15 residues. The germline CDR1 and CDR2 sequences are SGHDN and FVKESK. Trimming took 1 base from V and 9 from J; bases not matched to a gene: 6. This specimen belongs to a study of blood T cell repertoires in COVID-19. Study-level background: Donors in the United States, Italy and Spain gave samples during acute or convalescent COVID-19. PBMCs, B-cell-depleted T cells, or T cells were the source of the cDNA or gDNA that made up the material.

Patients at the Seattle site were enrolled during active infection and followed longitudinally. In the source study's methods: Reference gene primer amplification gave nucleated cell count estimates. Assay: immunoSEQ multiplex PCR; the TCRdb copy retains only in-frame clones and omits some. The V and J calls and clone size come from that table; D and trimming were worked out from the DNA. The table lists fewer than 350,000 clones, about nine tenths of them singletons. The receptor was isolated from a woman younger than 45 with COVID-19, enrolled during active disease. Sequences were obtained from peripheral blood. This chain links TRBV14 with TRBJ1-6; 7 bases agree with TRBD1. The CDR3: CASSQGGGKGSPLHF. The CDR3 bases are TGTGCCAGCAGCCAAGGAGGGGGCAAGGGTTCACCCCTCCACTTT.